What follows are 23 T cell receptor beta chains derived from one specimen sequenced in a study of cytomegalovirus exposure and HLA in healthy donors. 60 Vbeta and 13 Jbeta primers were used in PCR. Assay: immunoSEQ multiplex PCR; the TCRdb copy retains only in-frame clones and omits some. The sample includes about 43,000 clones, approximately 80% seen only once; the top ten take roughly 1.5%. The specimen was PBMCs. These receptors originate from a young man in good health and CMV-seronegative.

This clone was counted only a few times. The chain has TRBV29-1 and TRBJ2-2; a possible D gene is TRBD2 (6 bases). V lost 7 bases, J lost 1 base, and 10 bases lay in between. The V gene's germline CDR1 is SQVTM and CDR2 ANQGSEA. This CDR3 has 13 amino acids. For the CDR3, the DNA is TGCAGCGGTTTGGGGGGGAACACCGGGGAGCTGTTTTTT. It translates to CSGLGGNTGELFF.

CDR3 in amino acids: CAISEFRARSSYNEQFF. The DNA for the CDR3 is TGTGCCATCAGTGAATTTCGCGCCCGAAGCTCCTACAATGAGCAGTTCTTC. The chain is built from TRBV10-3 and TRBJ2-1, with D unresolved. Per the germline V gene, CDR1 is ENHRY and CDR2 is SYGVKD. V lost 3 bases and J 0 bases, leaving 15 bases between the germline ends. This CDR3 contains 17 residues.

The chain links TRBV27 to TRBJ1-1, with TRBD1 matching over 9 bases. CDR1 MNHEY and CDR2 SMNVEV come from the germline V gene (reference sequence). This CDR3 has 15 amino acids. Trimming at V came to 8 bases and at J to 3 bases, leaving 10 bases not matched to a gene. The CDR3 loop is CASSTTGGIDTEAFF. CDR3 coding DNA: TGTGCCAGCTCCACTACAGGGGGCATCGACACTGAAGCTTTCTTT.

The chain is built from TRBV5-1 and TRBJ2-3, with 12 positions matching TRBD2. The CDR3 has 18 residues. Germline CDR1 is SGHRS and CDR2 is YFSETQ. The junction had 14 bases not matched to a gene; V was cut back by 6 bases and J by 3 bases. The CDR3 spells CASKGQPRLAGGTDTQYF. The CDR3 DNA reads as TGCGCCAGCAAGGGGCAGCCCAGGCTAGCGGGAGGGACAGATACGCAGTATTTT.

This clone was seen only a few times. V gene TRBV29-1 combines with J gene TRBJ2-5; tentatively, D is TRBD1 (5 bases). The CDR3 is made up of 14 amino acids. The germline gives CDR1 SQVTM, CDR2 ANQGSEA. With 4 bases removed from V and 1 base from J, the gap between germline ends came to 13 bases. The CDR3 region is CSVVRQMVQETQYF. As DNA, the CDR3 is TGCAGCGTTGTACGACAGATGGTCCAAGAGACCCAGTACTTC.

The sample holds a few counts of this clone. V is TRBV10-3 and J is TRBJ2-1; 9 positions match TRBD2. Germline CDR1 and CDR2: ENHRY and SYGVKD. This CDR3 region has 13 residues. V lost 6 bases and J lost 8; bases outside the gene matches: 5. CDR3 bases: TGTGCCATCAGGGGACTAGCTAGGGATGAGCAGTTCTTC. Amino acid sequence: CAIRGLARDEQFF.

This clone was picked up one time. The genes are TRBV30 and TRBJ1-5; TRBD1 aligns across 7 bases. J gave up 0 bases and V 3 bases, and 11 bases lay outside the gene matches. The CDR3 consists of 17 residues. Per germline, CDR1 GTSNPN and CDR2 SVGIG (reference sequence). The CDR3 DNA is TGTGCCTGGAGCATAGACCGGGACAGCCTTAGCAATCAGCCCCAGCATTTT. It encodes CAWSIDRDSLSNQPQHF.

This clone appeared once. This rearrangement joins TRBV10-2 to TRBJ2-7; D might be TRBD1 (5 bases). Germline V CDR1 and CDR2: WSHSY, SAAADI. CDR3 length: 12 residues. Between the trimmed V and J ends, which lost 8 bases and 3 bases, there was a span of 11 bases. The CDR3 is CASQRQIYEQYF. CDR3 in DNA: TGCGCCAGCCAAAGACAGATCTACGAGCAGTACTTC.

This clone showed up just a few times. The V gene is TRBV25-1, the J gene TRBJ1-3; no firm D call. The CDR3 has 15 amino acids. The germline gives CDR1 MGHDK, CDR2 SYGVNS. The germline V and J ends were trimmed by 3 bases and 0 bases, with 9 bases remaining between them. In DNA, the CDR3 is TGTGCCAGCAGTGATTCGGGAAGCTCTGGAAACACCATATATTTT. Protein sequence: CASSDSGSSGNTIYF.

The rearrangement joins TRBV9 to TRBJ2-2; tentative D call: TRBD2 (6 bases). Trimming left V 4 bases short and J 0 bases short, with 13 bases between. Germline V gene lookup returns CDR1 SGDLS and CDR2 YYNGEE. The CDR3 is 16 residues long. CDR3 residues: CASSRGAGANTGELFF. In nucleotides, the CDR3 is TGTGCCAGCAGCCGGGGAGCGGGCGCGAACACCGGGGAGCTGTTTTTT.

The sample holds a few counts of this clone. This chain joins TRBV9 and TRBJ2-3; D is possibly TRBD2 (6 bases). This CDR3 is 13 amino acids long. Germline V gene lookup returns CDR1 SGDLS and CDR2 YYNGEE. The V end was cut by 3 bases, the J end by 3 bases, with 8 bases between. The CDR3, as DNA: TGTGCCAGCAGCGCCGGGAGTACAGATACGCAGTATTTT. The encoded protein is CASSAGSTDTQYF.

With respect to this clone: Other DNA sequences in this sample translate to the same CDR3. The V and J genes are TRBV7-2 and TRBJ2-7; D not certain. This CDR3 has 11 residues. The germline CDR1 and CDR2 sequences are SGHTA and FQGNSA. Trimming stripped 3 bases from V and 3 bases from J, with 3 bases between. As DNA, the CDR3 is TGTGCCAGCAGCTTTTACTACGAGCAGTACTTC. As protein: CASSFYYEQYF. Variable domain in full (rest from reference TRBV7-2 and TRBJ2-7): GAGVSQSPSNKVTEKGKDVELRCDPISGHTALYWYRQSLGQGLEFLIYFQGNSAPDKSGLPSDRFSAERTGGSVSTLTIQRTQQEDSAVYLCASSFYYEQYFGPGTRLTVT.

The chain recombines TRBV10-1 with TRBJ2-2, with 8 positions matching TRBD1. V was pared by 4 bases and J by 7 bases, with 5 bases of the junction left unmatched. This CDR3 is 14 amino acids long. The germline CDR1 and CDR2 sequences are WNHNN and SYGVQD (reference sequence). The CDR3 loop is CASSGNRGFGELFF. In nucleotides, the CDR3 is TGCGCCAGCAGTGGGAACAGGGGGTTCGGGGAGCTGTTTTTT.

The chain uses TRBV5-1 and TRBJ2-3; D unclear. V gave up 6 bases and J gave up 5 bases, with 19 bases separating them. Looked up from germline, CDR1 is SGHRS and CDR2 is YFSETQ. The CDR3 spans 15 residues. In DNA, the CDR3 is TGCGCCAGCACCTCCGACTCCTCCCGTATAGATACGCAGTATTTT. Translating it yields CASTSDSSRIDTQYF. Based on the CDR3 plus reference TRBV5-1 and TRBJ2-3, the full variable domain is KAGVTQTPRYLIKTRGQQVTLSCSPISGHRSVSWYQQTPGQGLQFLFEYFSETQRNKGNFPGRFSGRQFSNSRSEMNVSTLELGDSALYLCASTSDSSRIDTQYFGPGTRLTVL.

The chain couples TRBV7-6 to TRBJ1-1, with D uncertain. V was trimmed by 3 bases and J by 1 base, leaving 12 bases between them. The V gene's germline CDR1 is SGHVS and CDR2 FNYEAQ. The CDR3 consists of 15 residues. The CDR3 here is CASSFPGTGNTEAFF. The DNA for the CDR3 is TGTGCCAGCAGCTTTCCGGGTACGGGGAACACTGAAGCTTTCTTT.

The chain carries TRBV29-1 and TRBJ2-7; possibly TRBD1 for D (6 bases). The CDR3 consists of 14 residues. Trimming cost V 4 bases and J 2 bases, with 15 bases left between them. CDR1 is SQVTM and CDR2 is ANQGSEA in the germline V gene. The CDR3 sequence is CSVAPGYRAYEQYF. The CDR3 nucleotides are TGCAGCGTTGCTCCCGGCTACAGGGCCTACGAGCAGTACTTC.

The chain combines TRBV7-6 with TRBJ2-1; 13 positions match TRBD2. This CDR3 is 18 amino acids long. The V gene's germline CDR1 is SGHVS and CDR2 FNYEAQ. J lost 4 bases, V lost 4 bases, and 10 bases had no gene match. DNA of the CDR3: TGTGCCAGCAGCTCAAGTCCCGGGACTAGCGGGGTGTACAATGAGCAGTTCTTC. It encodes CASSSSPGTSGVYNEQFF.

The rearrangement joins TRBV2 to TRBJ2-5; perhaps TRBD1 as D (5 bases). The ends were cut back, 4 bases at V and 4 bases at J, with 16 bases in the middle. CDR1 SNHLY and CDR2 FYNNEI come from the germline V gene. This CDR3 contains 15 residues. CDR3 DNA: TGTGCCAGCAGTGTTAGGTTGGGCAGGGTAGAGACCCAGTACTTC. The encoded protein is CASSVRLGRVETQYF.

The chain joins TRBV5-1 to TRBJ2-3; 11 bases fit TRBD2. Germline trimming cut 0 bases from V and 4 bases from J; bases unmatched to any gene: 1. The CDR3 is 15 amino acids. The germline V gene encodes CDR1 SGHRS and CDR2 YFSETQ. The DNA of the CDR3 is TGCGCCAGCAGCTTGGAACTAGCGGGGGCAGATACGCAGTATTTT. It specifies CASSLELAGADTQYF.

This clone was recorded only once. The rearrangement links TRBV19 to TRBJ1-1; 9 positions match TRBD1. Germline V gene sequence: CDR1 LNHDA, CDR2 SQIVND (reference sequence). V dropped 5 bases and J dropped 6; count of bases not matched to a gene: 4. This CDR3 has 13 amino acids. CDR3 protein: CASSPRDRAEAFF. CDR3 DNA sequence: TGTGCCAGTAGTCCACGGGACAGGGCTGAAGCTTTCTTT. Together with reference TRBV19 and TRBJ1-1, the CDR3 gives the full variable domain: DGGITQSPKYLFRKEGQNVTLSCEQNLNHDAMYWYRQDPGQGLRLIYYSQIVNDFQKGDIAEGYSVSREKKESFPLTVTSAQKNPTAFYLCASSPRDRAEAFFGQGTRLTVV.

The chain employs TRBV5-5 and TRBJ1-1, with a weak D call TRBD1 (6 bases). CDR1 SGHKS and CDR2 YYEKEE come from the germline V gene (reference sequence). The CDR3 totals 13 residues. Trimming left V 1 base short and J 3 bases short, with 7 bases between. CDR3 loop: CASSLTGYTEAFF. The CDR3 region has the DNA TGTGCCAGCAGCTTGACAGGGTACACTGAAGCTTTCTTT.

This clone occurred once. This chain joins TRBV11-2 and TRBJ2-1; TRBD1 matches 9 bases. CDR1 is SGHAT and CDR2 is FQNNGV in the germline V gene. The CDR3 consists of 15 residues. J lost 11 bases, V lost 3 bases, and 11 bases had no gene match. The CDR3 spells CASSLTGGPIGKQFF. As DNA, the CDR3 is TGTGCCAGCAGCTTGACAGGGGGGCCGATAGGGAAGCAGTTCTTC.

The chain is built from TRBV10-3 and TRBJ2-7; 7 bases line up with TRBD1. In germline, CDR1 is ENHRY, CDR2 SYGVKD. The V and J ends lost 6 bases and 1 base, in that order; junction bases with no gene match: 15. The length of the CDR3 is 17 residues. The CDR3, as DNA: TGTGCCATCAGAGAAGCCCGGGCACAGGGGCTTTCCTACGAGCAGTACTTC. Amino acid sequence: CAIREARAQGLSYEQYF.